These T cell receptor beta chains were read from a single sample in a study of T-cell reconstitution after alpha-beta-depleted transplantation in children. MiXCR, run by TCRdb on the PCR reads, gives a single entry per CDR3 protein. The repertoire holds 100,000 or so distinct CDR3 sequences, roughly 6% seen once, with about 6% in the top ten. Here the sequenced sample was PBMCs, mostly from graft donor cells, taken 60 days after TCRalphabeta/CD19-depleted stem cell transplant. The receptors come from a female patient between 2 and 15 years old who had a stem cell transplant for Fanconi anemia, so the T cells may come from the graft donor. CDR3s include the opening cysteine and the closing phenylalanine or tryptophan. A D gene is named only where the DNA matches it firmly. Size values are once, few and many counts, or a class for expanded clones, and some rows have none.

V gene	D gene	clone size	J gene	CDR3 protein	CDR3 DNA
TRBV5-1	-	few	TRBJ1-2	CASSLDRANYGYTF	TGCGCCAGCAGCTTGGACAGAGCTAACTATGGCTACACCTTC
TRBV4-2	-	few	TRBJ1-4	CASSQGGAEKKLFF	TGTGCCAGCAGCCAAGGGGGCGCAGAAAAAAAACTGTTTTTT
TRBV5-1	-	few	TRBJ1-3	CASSLVPRFSGNTIYF	TGCGCCAGCAGCTTGGTCCCCAGATTCTCTGGAAACACCATATATTTT
TRBV27	-	-	TRBJ2-4	CASSMRPGSIQYF	TGTGCCAGCAGTATGAGGCCGGGGAGCATTCAGTACTTC
TRBV7-8	TRBD1	-	TRBJ2-5	CASRGQGSKETQYF	TGTGCCAGCAGAGGACAGGGGTCAAAGGAGACCCAGTACTTC
TRBV25-1	-	many	TRBJ2-5	CASSESARGYKETQYF	TGTGCCAGCAGTGAATCAGCGCGGGGATATAAAGAGACCCAGTACTTC
TRBV5-1	-	many	TRBJ1-1	CASSLTGNTEAFF	TGCGCCAGCAGCTTGACAGGGAACACTGAAGCTTTCTTT
TRBV6-1	-	few	TRBJ1-1	CASSVGGSTEAFF	TGTGCCAGCAGTGTTGGGGGGAGCACTGAAGCTTTCTTT
TRBV5-1	TRBD2	many	TRBJ2-1	CASSLQPGLAVNEQFF	TGCGCCAGCAGCCTTCAACCGGGACTAGCGGTTAATGAGCAGTTCTTC
TRBV24-1	TRBD1	few	TRBJ2-3	CATSDPPPGQGTDTQYF	TGTGCCACCAGTGATCCACCGCCGGGACAGGGCACAGATACGCAGTATTTT
TRBV6-1	-	many	TRBJ1-3	CASSLSNTIYF	TGTGCCAGCAGTCTGTCAAACACCATATATTTT
TRBV7-8	TRBD2	few	TRBJ2-3	CASSFSSGRDTDTQYF	TGTGCCAGCAGCTTTTCTAGCGGGAGAGACACAGATACGCAGTATTTT
TRBV4-1	-	many	TRBJ2-7	CASSQRELNEQYF	TGCGCCAGCAGCCAAAGGGAACTTAACGAGCAGTACTTC
TRBV6-5	TRBD1	few	TRBJ1-1	CASSPGTGYTEAFF	TGTGCCAGCAGCCCCGGGACAGGGTACACTGAAGCTTTCTTT
TRBV30	-	few	TRBJ2-7	CAWSAMGGEQYF	TGTGCCTGGAGTGCTATGGGGGGCGAGCAGTACTTC
TRBV7-2	-	many	TRBJ2-7	CASSLVAPSYEQYF	TGTGCCAGCAGCTTAGTCGCACCCTCCTACGAGCAGTACTTC
TRBV20-1	-	many	TRBJ2-6	CSARGRTLTHSGANVLTF	TGCAGTGCTAGAGGACGGACACTCACACACTCTGGGGCCAACGTCCTGACTTTC
TRBV28	-	many	TRBJ2-7	CASSPHWGRGGEQYF	TGTGCCAGCAGTCCCCATTGGGGCAGGGGAGGGGAGCAGTACTTC
TRBV6-6	-	many	TRBJ2-3	CASSYSNTDTQYF	TGTGCCAGCAGTTACTCGAACACAGATACGCAGTATTTT
TRBV5-1	TRBD2	many	TRBJ2-7	CASSLGGGASYEQYF	TGCGCCAGCAGCTTGGGCGGGGGGGCCTCTTACGAGCAGTACTTC
TRBV28	-	few	TRBJ1-5	CASSLWESNQPQHF	TGTGCCAGCAGTTTATGGGAGAGCAATCAGCCCCAGCATTTT
TRBV20-1	TRBD2	many	TRBJ2-7	CSARDARIAGAFLDYEQYF	TGCAGTGCCAGAGATGCAAGAATAGCGGGTGCCTTCCTAGACTACGAGCAGTACTTC
TRBV20-1	-	-	TRBJ1-6	CSARDPGPPSSPLHF	TGCAGTGCTAGAGATCCGGGACCACCCTCTTCACCCCTCCACTTT
TRBV10-3	TRBD1	few	TRBJ1-1	CAIRGGQGLEAFF	TGTGCCATCAGGGGGGGACAGGGGCTTGAAGCTTTCTTT
TRBV11-1	-	many	TRBJ2-5	CASSLARGRIAETQYF	TGTGCCAGCAGCTTAGCGCGTGGCAGGATCGCAGAGACCCAGTACTTC
TRBV20-1	TRBD2	many	TRBJ2-3	CSAPIQGTSGYDTQYF	TGCAGTGCTCCTATACAGGGGACTAGCGGGTACGATACGCAGTATTTT
TRBV29-1	-	-	TRBJ2-1	CSVDRRSDEQFF	TGCAGCGTTGATAGAAGGTCGGATGAGCAGTTCTTC
TRBV28	-	many	TRBJ2-1	CASSRAGTTYNEQFF	TGTGCCAGCAGTCGAGCAGGGACAACCTACAATGAGCAGTTCTTC
TRBV12-3/TRBV12-4	TRBD2	-	TRBJ2-7	CASSLRVSGSMPNYEQYF	TGTGCCAGCAGTTTACGGGTCAGCGGGAGTATGCCCAACTACGAGCAGTACTTC
TRBV18	-	few	TRBJ1-5	CASSRGNQPQHF	TGTGCCAGCTCACGAGGCAATCAGCCCCAGCATTTT
TRBV24-1	-	many	TRBJ1-2	CATRGDGGYTF	TGTGCCACCAGGGGGGATGGTGGCTACACCTTC
TRBV5-1	-	many	TRBJ2-1	CASSPRWQGINEQFF	TGCGCCAGCAGCCCACGTTGGCAGGGGATAAATGAGCAGTTCTTC
TRBV5-1	-	few	TRBJ2-7	CASSWEPSSYEQYF	TGCGCCAGCAGCTGGGAACCGAGCTCCTACGAGCAGTACTTC
TRBV6-5	-	many	TRBJ2-5	CASSYGRQETQYF	TGTGCCAGCAGTTACGGACGGCAAGAGACCCAGTACTTC
TRBV20-1	TRBD1	-	TRBJ2-5	CSARPPGQGKETQYF	TGCAGTGCTAGGCCCCCGGGACAGGGAAAAGAGACCCAGTACTTC
TRBV10-3	TRBD1	many	TRBJ2-7	CAISEWDRALYEQYF	TGTGCCATCAGTGAGTGGGACAGGGCCCTCTACGAGCAGTACTTC
TRBV19	TRBD1	-	TRBJ2-7	CASSLGQGALGYEQYF	TGTGCCAGTAGTTTGGGACAGGGGGCGTTGGGCTACGAGCAGTACTTC